The T cell receptor beta chain described here comes from a study of cytomegalovirus exposure and HLA in healthy donors. Broader study findings: Later work showed greater clonal expansion in HLA-associated TCR beta chains than in equally common others. Reportedly, TCR beta sequences accurately predicted HLA-A and HLA-B alleles in most subjects. In a later analysis, the majority of CMV-associated beta chains seemingly showed HLA restriction. It was assumed in the presence/absence analyses that sequencing depth was roughly uniform across donors.

On this clone: Antigen specificity is unknown.

Use of 60 Vbeta and 13 Jbeta primers characterized the PCR. Using immunoSEQ multiplex PCR, the repertoire was profiled, and TCRdb retains in-frame clones only, with some absent. The sample's table shows 200,000 to 250,000 clones. This receptor was obtained from a girl aged 2 to 9 in good health and CMV-seropositive. The specimen sequenced was PBMCs.

The CDR3 coding sequence is TGTGCCAGCACACCCCGGGACAGGGGGCCTGGCTACACCTTC. As protein: CASTPRDRGPGYTF. The rearrangement links TRBV28 to TRBJ1-2; the match to TRBD1 covers 12 bases. The ends lost 7 bases at V and 7 bases at J; junction bases unmatched: 7. CDR3 length equals 14 residues. Per the germline V gene, CDR1 is MDHEN and CDR2 is SYDVKM.